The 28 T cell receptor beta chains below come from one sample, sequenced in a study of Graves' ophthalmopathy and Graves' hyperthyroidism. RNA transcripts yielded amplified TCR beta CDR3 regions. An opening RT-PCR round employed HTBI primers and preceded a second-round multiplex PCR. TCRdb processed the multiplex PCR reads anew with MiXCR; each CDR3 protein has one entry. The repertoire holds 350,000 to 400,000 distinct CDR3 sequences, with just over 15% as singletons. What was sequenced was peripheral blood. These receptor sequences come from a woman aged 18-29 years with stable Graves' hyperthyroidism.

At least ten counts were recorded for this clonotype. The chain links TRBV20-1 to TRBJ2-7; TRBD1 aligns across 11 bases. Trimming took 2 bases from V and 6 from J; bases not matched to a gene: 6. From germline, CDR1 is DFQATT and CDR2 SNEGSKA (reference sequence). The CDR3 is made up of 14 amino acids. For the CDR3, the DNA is TGCAGTGCTAGACTAGAGGGGACAGGGGGCGAGCAGTACTTC. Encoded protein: CSARLEGTGGEQYF.

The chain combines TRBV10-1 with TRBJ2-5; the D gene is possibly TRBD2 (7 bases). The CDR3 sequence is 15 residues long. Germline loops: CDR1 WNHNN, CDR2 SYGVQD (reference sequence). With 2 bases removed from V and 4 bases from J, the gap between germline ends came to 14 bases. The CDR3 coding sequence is TGCGCCAGCAGTGAGGCCGTCGGGGGGCGAGAGACCCAGTACTTC. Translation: CASSEAVGGRETQYF.

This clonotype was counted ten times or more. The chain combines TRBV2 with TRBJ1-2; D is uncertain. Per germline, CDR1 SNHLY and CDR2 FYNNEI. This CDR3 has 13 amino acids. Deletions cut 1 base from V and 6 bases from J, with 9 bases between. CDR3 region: CASSEGVMDGYTF. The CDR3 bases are TGTGCCAGCAGTGAAGGGGTTATGGATGGCTACACCTTC.

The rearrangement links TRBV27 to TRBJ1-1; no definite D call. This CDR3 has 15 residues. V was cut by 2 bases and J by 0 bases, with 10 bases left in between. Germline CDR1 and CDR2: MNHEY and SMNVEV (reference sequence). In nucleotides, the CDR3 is TGTGCCAGCAGTTTAGGAGGACTGCTGAACACTGAAGCTTTCTTT. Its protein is CASSLGGLLNTEAFF.

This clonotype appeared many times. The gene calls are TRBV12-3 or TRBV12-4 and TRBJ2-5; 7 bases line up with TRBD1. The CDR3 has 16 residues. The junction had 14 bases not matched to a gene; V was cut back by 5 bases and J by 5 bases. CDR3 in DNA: TGTGCCAGCAGTCCCCCAGGGGGTGTAGCTCAGGAGACCCAGTACTTC. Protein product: CASSPPGGVAQETQYF.

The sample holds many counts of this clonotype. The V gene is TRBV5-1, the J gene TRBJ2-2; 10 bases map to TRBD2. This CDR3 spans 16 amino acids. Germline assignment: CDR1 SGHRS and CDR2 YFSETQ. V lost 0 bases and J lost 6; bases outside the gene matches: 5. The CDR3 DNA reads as TGCGCCAGCAGCTTGGTTTCTAGCGGGGGACCCGGGGAGCTGTTTTTT. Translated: CASSLVSSGGPGELFF.

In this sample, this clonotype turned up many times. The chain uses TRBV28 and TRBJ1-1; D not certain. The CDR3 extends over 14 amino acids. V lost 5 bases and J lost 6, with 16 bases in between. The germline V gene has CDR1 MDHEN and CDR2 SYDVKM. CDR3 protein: CASSPPRRFPEAFF. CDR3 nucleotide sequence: TGTGCCAGCAGTCCACCCAGGAGGTTTCCTGAAGCTTTCTTT.

The CDR3 DNA reads as TGTGCCACCCCGACGCTAGGGTACGAGCAGTACTTC. Translated, it gives CATPTLGYEQYF. The genes are TRBV2 and TRBJ2-7, with D hard to call. Germline CDR1 is SNHLY and CDR2 is FYNNEI. V lost 10 bases and J 4 bases, leaving 14 bases between the germline ends. The CDR3 is made up of 12 amino acids. Combining the CDR3 with reference TRBV2 and TRBJ2-7 gives the whole variable domain EPEVTQTPSHQVTQMGQEVILRCVPISNHLYFYWYRQILGQKVEFLVSFYNNEISEKSEIFDDQFSVERPDGSNFTLKIRSTKLEDSAMYFCATPTLGYEQYFGPGTRLTVT.

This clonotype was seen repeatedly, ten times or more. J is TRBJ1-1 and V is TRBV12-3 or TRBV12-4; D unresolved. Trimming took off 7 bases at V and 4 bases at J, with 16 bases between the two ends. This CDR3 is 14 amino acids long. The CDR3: CASTVTAAGTEAFF. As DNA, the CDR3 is TGTGCCAGCACCGTCACTGCAGCGGGCACTGAAGCTTTCTTT.

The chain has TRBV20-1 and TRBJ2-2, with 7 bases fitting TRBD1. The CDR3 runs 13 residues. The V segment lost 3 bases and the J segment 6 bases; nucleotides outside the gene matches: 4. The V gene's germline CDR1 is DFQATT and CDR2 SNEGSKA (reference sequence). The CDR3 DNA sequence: TGCAGTGCTAGGACAGGGTTAGCCGGGGAGCTGTTTTTT. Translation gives CSARTGLAGELFF.

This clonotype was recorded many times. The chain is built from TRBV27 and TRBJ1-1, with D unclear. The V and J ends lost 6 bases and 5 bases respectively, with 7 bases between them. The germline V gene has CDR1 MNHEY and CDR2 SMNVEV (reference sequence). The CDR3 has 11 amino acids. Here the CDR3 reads CASRRGTEAFF. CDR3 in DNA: TGTGCCAGCAGACGTGGGACTGAAGCTTTCTTT.

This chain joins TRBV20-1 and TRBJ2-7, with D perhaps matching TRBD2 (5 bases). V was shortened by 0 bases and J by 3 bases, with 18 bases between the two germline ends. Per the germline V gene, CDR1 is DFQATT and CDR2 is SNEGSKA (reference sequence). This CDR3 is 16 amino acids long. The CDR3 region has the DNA TGCAGTGCTAGAGATTATAAAGCGGTGGGGAACTACGAGCAGTACTTC. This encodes CSARDYKAVGNYEQYF.

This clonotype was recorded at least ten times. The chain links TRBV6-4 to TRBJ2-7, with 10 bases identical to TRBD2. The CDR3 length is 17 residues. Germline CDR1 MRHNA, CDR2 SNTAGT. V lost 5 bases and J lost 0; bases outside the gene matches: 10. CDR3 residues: CASSRPGLAENSYEQYF. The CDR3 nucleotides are TGTGCCAGCAGTCGACCCGGACTAGCGGAAAACTCCTACGAGCAGTACTTC.

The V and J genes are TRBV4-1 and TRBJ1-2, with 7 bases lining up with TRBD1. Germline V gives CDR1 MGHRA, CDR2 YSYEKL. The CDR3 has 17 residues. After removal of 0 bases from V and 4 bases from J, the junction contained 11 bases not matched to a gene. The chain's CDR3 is CASSQDTIEWDSYGYTF. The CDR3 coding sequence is TGCGCCAGCAGCCAAGATACCATAGAATGGGACAGCTATGGCTACACCTTC.

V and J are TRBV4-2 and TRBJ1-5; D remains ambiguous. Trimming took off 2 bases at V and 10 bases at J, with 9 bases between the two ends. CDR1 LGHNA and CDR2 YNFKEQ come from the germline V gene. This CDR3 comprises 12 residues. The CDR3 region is CASSQPPHPQHF. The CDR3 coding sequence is TGTGCCAGCAGCCAACCTCCTCATCCCCAGCATTTT.

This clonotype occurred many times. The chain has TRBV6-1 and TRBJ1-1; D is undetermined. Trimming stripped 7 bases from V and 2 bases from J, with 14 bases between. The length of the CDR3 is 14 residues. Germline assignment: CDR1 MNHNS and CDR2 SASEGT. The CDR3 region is CASTKEGLNTEAFF. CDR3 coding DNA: TGTGCCAGCACGAAGGAGGGCCTAAACACTGAAGCTTTCTTT.

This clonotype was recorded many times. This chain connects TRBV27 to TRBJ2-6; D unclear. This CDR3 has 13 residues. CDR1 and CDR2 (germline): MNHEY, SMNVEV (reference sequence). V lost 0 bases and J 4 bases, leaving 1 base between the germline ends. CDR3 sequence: CASSLSGANVLTF. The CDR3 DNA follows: TGTGCCAGCAGTTTATCCGGGGCCAACGTCCTGACTTTC.

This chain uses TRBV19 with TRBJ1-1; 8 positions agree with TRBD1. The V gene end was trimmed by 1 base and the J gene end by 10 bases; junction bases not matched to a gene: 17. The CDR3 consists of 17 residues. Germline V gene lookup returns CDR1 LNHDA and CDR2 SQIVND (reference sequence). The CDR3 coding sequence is TGTGCCAGTAGTATAGGATATGGGGGTCAGGGGGCTTTAAGAGCTTTCTTT. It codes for CASSIGYGGQGALRAFF. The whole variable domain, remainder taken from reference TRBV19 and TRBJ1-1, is DGGITQSPKYLFRKEGQNVTLSCEQNLNHDAMYWYRQDPGQGLRLIYYSQIVNDFQKGDIAEGYSVSREKKESFPLTVTSAQKNPTAFYLCASSIGYGGQGALRAFFGQGTRLTVV.

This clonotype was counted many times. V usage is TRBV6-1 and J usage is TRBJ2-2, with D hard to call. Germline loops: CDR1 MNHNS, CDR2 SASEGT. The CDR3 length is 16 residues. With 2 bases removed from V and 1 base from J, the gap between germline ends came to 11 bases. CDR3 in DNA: TGTGCCAGCAGTGAATTTGTCACCTGGAACACCGGGGAGCTGTTTTTT. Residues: CASSEFVTWNTGELFF.

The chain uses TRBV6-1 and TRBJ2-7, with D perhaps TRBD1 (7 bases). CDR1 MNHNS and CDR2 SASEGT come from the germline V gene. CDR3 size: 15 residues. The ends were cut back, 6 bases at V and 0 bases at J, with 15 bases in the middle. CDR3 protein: CASRTTGTFSYEQYF. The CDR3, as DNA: TGTGCCAGCAGAACGACAGGGACTTTCTCCTACGAGCAGTACTTC.

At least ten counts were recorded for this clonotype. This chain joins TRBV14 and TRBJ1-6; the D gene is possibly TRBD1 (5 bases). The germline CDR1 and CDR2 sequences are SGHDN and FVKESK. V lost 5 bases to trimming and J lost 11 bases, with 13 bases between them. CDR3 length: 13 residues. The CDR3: CASSVRDGAPLHF. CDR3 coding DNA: TGTGCCAGCAGCGTACGGGACGGAGCACCCCTCCACTTT.

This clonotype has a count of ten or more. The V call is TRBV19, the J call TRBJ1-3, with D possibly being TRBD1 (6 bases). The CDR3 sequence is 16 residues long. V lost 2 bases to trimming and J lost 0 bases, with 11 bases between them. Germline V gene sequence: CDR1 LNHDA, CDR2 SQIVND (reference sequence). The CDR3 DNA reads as TGTGCCAGTAGTATACGGACAGAACACTCTGGAAACACCATATATTTT. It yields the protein CASSIRTEHSGNTIYF.

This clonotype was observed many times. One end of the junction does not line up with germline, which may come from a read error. The DNA for the CDR3 is TGTGCCAGCAGCTCCCCCTCTAGCGGGGGCATGGGGTTC. It is translated as CASSSPSSGGMGF. This rearrangement joins TRBV7-2 to TRBJ2-5, with TRBD2 matching 10 bases. Germline CDR1 reads SGHTA; CDR2 reads FQGNSA. The CDR3 is made up of 13 amino acids.

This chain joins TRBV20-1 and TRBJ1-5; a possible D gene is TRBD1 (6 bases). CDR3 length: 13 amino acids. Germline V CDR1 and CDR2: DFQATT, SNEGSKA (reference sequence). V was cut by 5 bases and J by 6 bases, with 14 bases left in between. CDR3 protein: CSAAAGALQPQHF. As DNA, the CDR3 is TGCAGTGCTGCCGCGGGGGCGCTTCAGCCCCAGCATTTT.

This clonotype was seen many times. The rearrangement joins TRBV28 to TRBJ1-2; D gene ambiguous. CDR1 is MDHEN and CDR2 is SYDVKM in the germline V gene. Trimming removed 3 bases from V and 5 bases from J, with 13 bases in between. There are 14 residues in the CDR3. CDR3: CASSLAAAGYGYTF. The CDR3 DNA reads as TGTGCCAGCAGTTTGGCGGCCGCTGGATATGGCTACACCTTC.

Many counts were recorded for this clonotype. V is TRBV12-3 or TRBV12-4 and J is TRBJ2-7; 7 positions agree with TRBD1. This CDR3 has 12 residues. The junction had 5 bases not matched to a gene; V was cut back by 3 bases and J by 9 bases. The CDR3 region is CASSFVRGRQYF. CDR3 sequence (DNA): TGTGCCAGCAGTTTCGTGAGGGGGCGGCAGTACTTC.

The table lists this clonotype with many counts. The CDR3 sequence is CASSEARDRVAEQYF. CDR3 bases: TGTGCCAGCAGTGAAGCGCGCGACAGGGTGGCCGAGCAGTACTTC. The V gene is TRBV6-1, the J gene TRBJ2-7; TRBD1 matches 7 bases. After removal of 0 bases from V and 6 bases from J, the junction contained 8 bases not matched to a gene. The length of the CDR3 is 15 residues. Germline values: CDR1 MNHNS, CDR2 SASEGT.

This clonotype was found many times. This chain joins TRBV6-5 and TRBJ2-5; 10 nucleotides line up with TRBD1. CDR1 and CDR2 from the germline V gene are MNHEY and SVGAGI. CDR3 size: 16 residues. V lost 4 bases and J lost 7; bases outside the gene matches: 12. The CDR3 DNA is TGTGCCAGCAGTTCGGATCTAAGGGGACAGGGGTTGACCCAGTACTTC. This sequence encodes CASSSDLRGQGLTQYF.